This T cell receptor (beta chain) was identified in a study of technical replicates of blood from a handful of donors. The germline V gene encodes CDR1 SGHNT and CDR2 YYREEE (reference sequence). The CDR3 totals 15 residues. Trimming took 5 bases from V and 1 from J, leaving 16 bases between them. Data came from immunoSEQ multiplex PCR; TCRdb stores just in-frame clones and leaves some out. The profile shows 70,000 to 85,000 clones, under 95% of them singletons. The V gene is TRBV5-4, the J gene TRBJ2-7, with D maybe TRBD2 (6 bases). Material: T cells isolated from PBMCs. The TCR comes from a human donor in good health. The CDR3 DNA reads as TGTGCCAGCAGTTCCGGGACTCTCAAGTCCTACGAGCAGTACTTC. It encodes CASSSGTLKSYEQYF.